What follows is one T cell receptor beta chain and its context. V was shortened by 2 bases and J by 1 base, with 6 bases between the two germline ends. CDR3 size: 13 residues. The germline V gene encodes CDR1 SGDLS and CDR2 YYNGEE. A multiplex PCR was run with 60 Vbeta primers and 13 Jbeta primers. Here immunoSEQ multiplex PCR was the method, and the copy in TCRdb shows in-frame clones only, minus some. The data contain some 200,000 clones, 73% of them singletons. This specimen belongs to a study of cytomegalovirus exposure and HLA in healthy donors. V is TRBV9 and J is TRBJ1-1; D unresolved. The sample consisted of PBMCs. The origin of this receptor is a woman aged 25 to 39 in good health and CMV-seronegative. CDR3 in amino acids: CASSVGTNTEAFF. In nucleotides, the CDR3 is TGTGCCAGCAGCGTGGGCACGAACACTGAAGCTTTCTTT.